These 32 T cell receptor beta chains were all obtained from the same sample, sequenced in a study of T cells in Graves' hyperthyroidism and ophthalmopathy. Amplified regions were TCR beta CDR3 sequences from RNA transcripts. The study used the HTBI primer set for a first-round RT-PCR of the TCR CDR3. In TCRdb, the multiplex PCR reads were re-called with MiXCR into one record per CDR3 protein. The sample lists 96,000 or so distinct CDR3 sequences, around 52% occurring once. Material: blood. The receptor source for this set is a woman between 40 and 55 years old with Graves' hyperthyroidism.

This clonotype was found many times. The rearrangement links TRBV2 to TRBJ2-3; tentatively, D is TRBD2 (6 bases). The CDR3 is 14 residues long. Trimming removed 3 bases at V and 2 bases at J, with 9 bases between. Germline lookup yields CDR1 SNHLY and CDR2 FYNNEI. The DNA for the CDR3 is TGTGCCAGCAGTGAGTGGACTAACACAGATACGCAGTATTTT. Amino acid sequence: CASSEWTNTDTQYF.

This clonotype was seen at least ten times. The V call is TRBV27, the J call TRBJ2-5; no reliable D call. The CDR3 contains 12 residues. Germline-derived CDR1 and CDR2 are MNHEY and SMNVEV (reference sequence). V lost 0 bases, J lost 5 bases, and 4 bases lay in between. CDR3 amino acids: CASSLSGETQYF. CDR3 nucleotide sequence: TGTGCCAGCAGTTTATCGGGGGAGACCCAGTACTTC.

The CDR3, as DNA: TGTGCCACCAGCAGTGGGTTGGGTAGGCAGGCGAACACTGAAGCTTTCTTT. Amino acids: CATSSGLGRQANTEAFF. V gene TRBV15 combines with J gene TRBJ1-1; no reliable D call. The CDR3 has 17 residues. Germline CDR1 LNHNV, CDR2 YYDKDF (reference sequence). The V gene lost 3 bases and the J gene lost 1 base, with 18 bases spanning the gap.

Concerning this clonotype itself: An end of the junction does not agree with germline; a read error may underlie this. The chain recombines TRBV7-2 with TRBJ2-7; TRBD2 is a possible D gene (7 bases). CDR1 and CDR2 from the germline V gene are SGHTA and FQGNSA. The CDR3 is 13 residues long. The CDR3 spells CASSLGGLYEQCF. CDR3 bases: TGTGCCAGCAGCCTCGGGGGGCTCTACGAGCAGTGCTTC.

The CDR3 here is CASSEWENSGNTIYF. The CDR3, as DNA: TGTGCCAGCAGTGAATGGGAGAACTCTGGAAACACCATATATTTT. This rearrangement joins TRBV25-1 to TRBJ1-3; no reliable D call. V lost 1 base to trimming and J lost 0 bases, with 7 bases between them. This CDR3 is built from 15 residues. The germline gives CDR1 MGHDK, CDR2 SYGVNS.

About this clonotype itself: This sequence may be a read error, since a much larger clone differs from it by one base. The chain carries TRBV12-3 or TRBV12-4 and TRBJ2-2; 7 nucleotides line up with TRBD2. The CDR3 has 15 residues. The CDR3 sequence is CASSYPGTITGELSF. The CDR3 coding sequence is TGTGCCAGCAGCTACCCCGGGACTATCACCGGGGAGCTGTCTTTT.

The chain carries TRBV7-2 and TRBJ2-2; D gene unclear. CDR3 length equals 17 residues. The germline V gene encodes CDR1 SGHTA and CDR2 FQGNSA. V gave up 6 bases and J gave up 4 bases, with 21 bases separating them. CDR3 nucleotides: TGTGCCAGCAGTTTATCCTGGACCCATTGGGGCACCGGGGAGCTGTTTTTT. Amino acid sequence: CASSLSWTHWGTGELFF.

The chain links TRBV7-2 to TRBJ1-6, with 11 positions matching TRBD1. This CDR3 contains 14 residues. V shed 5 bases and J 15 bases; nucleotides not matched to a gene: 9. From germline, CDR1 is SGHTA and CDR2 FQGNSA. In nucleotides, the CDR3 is TGTGCCAGCAGCAATCCTACCGGGACAGGGGGCCTCCACTTT. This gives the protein CASSNPTGTGGLHF.

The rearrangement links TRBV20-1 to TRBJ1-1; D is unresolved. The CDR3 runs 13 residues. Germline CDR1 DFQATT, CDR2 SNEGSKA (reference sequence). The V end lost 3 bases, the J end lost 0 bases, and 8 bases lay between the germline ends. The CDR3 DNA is TGCAGTGCTAGTGGCACGCTGAACACTGAAGCTTTCTTT. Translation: CSASGTLNTEAFF.

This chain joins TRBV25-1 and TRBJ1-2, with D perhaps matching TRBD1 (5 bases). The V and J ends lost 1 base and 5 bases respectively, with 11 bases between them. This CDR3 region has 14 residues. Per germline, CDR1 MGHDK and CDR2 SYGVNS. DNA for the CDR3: TGTGCCAGCAGTGAATCTTTCTCAGGGTATGGCTACACCTTC. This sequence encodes CASSESFSGYGYTF.

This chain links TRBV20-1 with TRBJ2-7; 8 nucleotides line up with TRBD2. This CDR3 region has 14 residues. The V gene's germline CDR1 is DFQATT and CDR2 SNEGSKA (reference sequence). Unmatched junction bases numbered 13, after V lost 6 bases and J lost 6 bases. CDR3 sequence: CSAKPSGSGSEQYF. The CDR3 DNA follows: TGCAGTGCCAAACCCAGCGGGAGCGGAAGCGAGCAGTACTTC.

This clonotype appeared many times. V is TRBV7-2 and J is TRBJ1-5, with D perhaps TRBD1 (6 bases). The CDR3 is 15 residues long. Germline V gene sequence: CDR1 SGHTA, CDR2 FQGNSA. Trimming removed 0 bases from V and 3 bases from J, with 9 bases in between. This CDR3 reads CASSLAQGLNQPQHF. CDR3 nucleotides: TGTGCCAGCAGCTTAGCACAGGGCCTCAATCAGCCCCAGCATTTT.

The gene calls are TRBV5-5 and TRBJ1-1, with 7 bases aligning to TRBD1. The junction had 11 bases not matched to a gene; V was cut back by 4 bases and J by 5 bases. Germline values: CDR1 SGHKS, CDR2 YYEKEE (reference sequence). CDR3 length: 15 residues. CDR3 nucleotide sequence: TGTGCCAGCAGCCCATGGGACAGAAGAGAGACTGAAGCTTTCTTT. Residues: CASSPWDRRETEAFF.

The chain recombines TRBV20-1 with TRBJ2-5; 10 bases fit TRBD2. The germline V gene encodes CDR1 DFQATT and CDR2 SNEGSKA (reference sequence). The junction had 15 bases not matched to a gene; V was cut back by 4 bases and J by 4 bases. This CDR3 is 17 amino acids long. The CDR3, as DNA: TGCAGTGCTATCCCCGGAAGCGGGAGGGGATTAGGAGAGACCCAGTACTTC. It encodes CSAIPGSGRGLGETQYF.

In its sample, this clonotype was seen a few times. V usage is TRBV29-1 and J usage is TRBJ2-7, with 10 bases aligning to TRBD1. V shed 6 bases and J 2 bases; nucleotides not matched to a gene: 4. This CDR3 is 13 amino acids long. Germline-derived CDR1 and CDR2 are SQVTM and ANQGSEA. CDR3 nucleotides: TGCAGCGTAGTCGGACAGGGGGCCTACGAGCAGTACTTC. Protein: CSVVGQGAYEQYF.

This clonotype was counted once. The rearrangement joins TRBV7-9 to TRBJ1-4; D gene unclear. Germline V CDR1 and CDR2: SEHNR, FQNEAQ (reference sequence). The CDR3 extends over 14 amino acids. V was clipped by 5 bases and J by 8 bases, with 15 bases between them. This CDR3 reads CASSRTQVMEKLFF. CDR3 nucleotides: TGTGCCAGCAGCCGGACGCAGGTTATGGAAAAACTGTTTTTT.

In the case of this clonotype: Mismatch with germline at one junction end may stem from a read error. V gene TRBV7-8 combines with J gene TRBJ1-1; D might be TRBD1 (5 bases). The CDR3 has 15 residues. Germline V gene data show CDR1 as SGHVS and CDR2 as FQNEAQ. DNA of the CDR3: TGTGCCAGCAGTGAAGTCGTGATGGCGGACACTGAAGCTCTCTTT. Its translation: CASSEVVMADTEALF.

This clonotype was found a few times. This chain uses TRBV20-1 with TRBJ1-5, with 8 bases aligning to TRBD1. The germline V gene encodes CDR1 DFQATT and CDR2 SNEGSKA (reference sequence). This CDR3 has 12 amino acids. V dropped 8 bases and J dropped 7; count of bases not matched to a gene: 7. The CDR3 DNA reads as TGCAGTAGTACAGGGGGGGGACAGCCCCAGCATTTT. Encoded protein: CSSTGGGQPQHF.

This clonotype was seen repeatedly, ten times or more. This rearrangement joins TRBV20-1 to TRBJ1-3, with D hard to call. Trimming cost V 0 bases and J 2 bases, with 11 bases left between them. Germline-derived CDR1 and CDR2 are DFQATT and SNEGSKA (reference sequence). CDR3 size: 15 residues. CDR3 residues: CSARDGRAPGNTIYF. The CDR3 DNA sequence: TGCAGTGCTAGAGATGGGCGGGCCCCTGGAAACACCATATATTTT.

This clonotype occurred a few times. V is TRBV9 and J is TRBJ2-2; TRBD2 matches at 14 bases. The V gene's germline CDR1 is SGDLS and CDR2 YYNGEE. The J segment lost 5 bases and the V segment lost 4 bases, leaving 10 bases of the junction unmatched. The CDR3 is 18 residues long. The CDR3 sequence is CASSLSGLAGVQTGELFF. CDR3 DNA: TGTGCCAGCAGCCTTTCGGGACTAGCGGGAGTGCAAACCGGGGAGCTGTTTTTT.

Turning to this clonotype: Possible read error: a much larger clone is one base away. The CDR3 DNA reads TGCGCCAGCAGCTTGATTAGAGACGAGCAGCACTTC. Its translation: CASSLIRDEQHF. The chain is built from TRBV5-1 and TRBJ2-7; D gene uncertain. This CDR3 is 12 amino acids long. From germline, CDR1 is SGHRS and CDR2 YFSETQ. The full variable domain, completed using reference TRBV5-1 and TRBJ2-7, is KAGVTQTPRYLIKTRGQQVTLSCSPISGHRSVSWYQQTPGQGLQFLFEYFSETQRNKGNFPGRFSGRQFSNSRSEMNVSTLELGDSALYLCASSLIRDEQHFGPGTRLTVT.

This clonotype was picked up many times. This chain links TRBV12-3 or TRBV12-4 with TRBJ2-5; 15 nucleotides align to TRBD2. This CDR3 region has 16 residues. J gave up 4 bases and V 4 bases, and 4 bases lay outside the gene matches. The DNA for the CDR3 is TGTGCCAGCAGTTCCGGACTAGCGGGAGGGCCAGAGACCCAGTACTTC. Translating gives CASSSGLAGGPETQYF.

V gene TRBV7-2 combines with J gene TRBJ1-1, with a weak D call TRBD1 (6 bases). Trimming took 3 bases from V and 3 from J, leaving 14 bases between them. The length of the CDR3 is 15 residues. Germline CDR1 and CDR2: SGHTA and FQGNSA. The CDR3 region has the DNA TGTGCCAGCAGCTTCGGGTCCGGGGGCTACACTGAAGCTTTCTTT. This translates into CASSFGSGGYTEAFF.

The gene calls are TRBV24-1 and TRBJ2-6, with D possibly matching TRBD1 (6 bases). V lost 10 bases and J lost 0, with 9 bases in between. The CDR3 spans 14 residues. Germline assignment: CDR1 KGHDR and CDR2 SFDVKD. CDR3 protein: CATKGGSGANVLTF. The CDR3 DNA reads TGTGCCACTAAAGGGGGCTCTGGGGCCAACGTCCTGACTTTC.

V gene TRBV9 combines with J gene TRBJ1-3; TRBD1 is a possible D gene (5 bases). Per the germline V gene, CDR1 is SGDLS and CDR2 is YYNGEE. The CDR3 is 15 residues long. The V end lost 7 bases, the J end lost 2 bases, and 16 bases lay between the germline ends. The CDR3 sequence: CASSHSGTPGNTIYF. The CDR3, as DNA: TGTGCCAGCTCACATTCCGGGACCCCTGGAAACACCATATATTTT.

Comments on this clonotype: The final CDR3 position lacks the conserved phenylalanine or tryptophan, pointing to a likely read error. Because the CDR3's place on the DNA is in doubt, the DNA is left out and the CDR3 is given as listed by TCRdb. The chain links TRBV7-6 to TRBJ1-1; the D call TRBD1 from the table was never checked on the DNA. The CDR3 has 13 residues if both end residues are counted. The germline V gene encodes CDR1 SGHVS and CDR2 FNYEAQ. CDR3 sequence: CASSQGQGFWLVV.

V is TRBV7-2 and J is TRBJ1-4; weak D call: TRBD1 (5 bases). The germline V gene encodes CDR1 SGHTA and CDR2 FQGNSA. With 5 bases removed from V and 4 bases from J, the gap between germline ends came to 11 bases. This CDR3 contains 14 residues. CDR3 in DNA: TGTGCCAGCAGCCGGGCGGGGCTTAATGAAAAACTGTTTTTT. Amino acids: CASSRAGLNEKLFF.

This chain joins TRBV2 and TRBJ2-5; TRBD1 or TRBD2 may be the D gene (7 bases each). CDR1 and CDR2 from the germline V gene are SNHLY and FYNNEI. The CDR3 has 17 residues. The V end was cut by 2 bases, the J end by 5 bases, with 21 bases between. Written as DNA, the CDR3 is TGTGCCAGCAGTGAACCGGGGGGACAGAACACCGGGGAGACCCAGTACTTC. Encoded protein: CASSEPGGQNTGETQYF.

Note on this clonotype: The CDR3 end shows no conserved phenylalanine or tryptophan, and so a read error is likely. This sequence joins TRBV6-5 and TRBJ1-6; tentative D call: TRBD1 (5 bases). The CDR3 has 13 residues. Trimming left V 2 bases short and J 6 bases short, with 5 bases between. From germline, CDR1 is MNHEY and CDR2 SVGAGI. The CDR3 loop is CASSYRGNSPLHS. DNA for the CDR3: TGTGCCAGCAGTTACAGGGGTAATTCACCCCTCCACTCT.

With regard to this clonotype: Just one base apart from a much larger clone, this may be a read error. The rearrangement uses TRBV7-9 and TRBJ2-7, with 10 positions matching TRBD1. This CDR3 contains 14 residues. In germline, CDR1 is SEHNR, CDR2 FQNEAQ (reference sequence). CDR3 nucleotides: TGCGCCTGCAGCCGAAAGGACAGGGGGGGCGAGCAGTACTTC. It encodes CACSRKDRGGEQYF.

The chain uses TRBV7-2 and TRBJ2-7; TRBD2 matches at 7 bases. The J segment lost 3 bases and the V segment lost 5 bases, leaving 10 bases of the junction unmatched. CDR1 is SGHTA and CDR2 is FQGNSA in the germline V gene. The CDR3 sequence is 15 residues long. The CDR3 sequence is CASSPPGGGLYEQYF. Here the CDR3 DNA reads TGTGCCAGCAGCCCGCCTGGGGGGGGTCTCTACGAGCAGTACTTC.

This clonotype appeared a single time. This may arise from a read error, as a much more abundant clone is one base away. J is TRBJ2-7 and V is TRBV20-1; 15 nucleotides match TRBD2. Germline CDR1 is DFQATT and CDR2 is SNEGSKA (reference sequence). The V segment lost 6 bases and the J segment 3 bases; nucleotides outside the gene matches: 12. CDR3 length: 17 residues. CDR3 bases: TGCAGTGCGCCCCCCGCCCGGACTAGCGGGAGGGTCTACGAGCAGTACTTC. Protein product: CSAPPARTSGRVYEQYF.